One and the same sample provided the 12 T cell receptor beta chains below, sequenced in a study of human T cells and chemical hapten exposure. Time point: patch test 3, about 24 weeks after DPC sensitization. Treatment indicated: therapeutic diphenylcyclopropenone sensitization with weekly scalp DPC. TCRdb reprocessed the RACE reads via MiXCR and lists one record per CDR3 protein. Among more than 150,000 distinct CDR3 sequences listed, about 22% were seen once. Material: whole blood, obtained in connection with sensitization to the hapten diphenylcyclopropenone (DPC). Receptor source: a woman aged 40-49 years with alopecia areata. Some clones in this sample may be carry-over from other donors' samples.

The V and J genes are TRBV12-3 or TRBV12-4 and TRBJ1-2; no reliable D call. V lost 2 bases, J lost 3 bases, and 7 bases lay in between. The CDR3 spans 13 residues. In DNA, the CDR3 is TGTGCCAGCAGTTTAAACAGAGACTATGGCTACACCTTC. Translating gives CASSLNRDYGYTF.

V usage is TRBV28 and J usage is TRBJ2-1; TRBD2 aligns across 8 bases. Germline values: CDR1 MDHEN, CDR2 SYDVKM. With V trimmed by 1 base and J by 5 bases, 16 bases remained unmatched. This CDR3 comprises 19 residues. As DNA, the CDR3 is TGTGCCAGCAGTTTATCTGGGGGACTAGGTACCTTATCCGACAATGAGCAGTTCTTC. Translating it yields CASSLSGGLGTLSDNEQFF.

This clonotype appeared a few times. The chain uses TRBV11-2 and TRBJ2-5; D is possibly TRBD2 (6 bases). V was shortened by 5 bases and J by 0 bases, with 13 bases between the two germline ends. CDR1 and CDR2 from the germline V gene are SGHAT and FQNNGV. The CDR3 runs to 15 residues. CDR3 loop: CASSPGGADQETQYF. The CDR3 nucleotides are TGTGCCAGCAGCCCCGGAGGGGCAGACCAAGAGACCCAGTACTTC.

This clonotype was detected a few times. The genes are TRBV10-3 and TRBJ1-4; D is undetermined. The germline gives CDR1 ENHRY, CDR2 SYGVKD. CDR3 length equals 13 residues. Trimming took off 0 bases at V and 8 bases at J, with 7 bases between the two ends. For the CDR3, the DNA is TGTGCCATCAGTGAGTCCGGGCGGGAAAAACTGTTTTTT. Protein sequence: CAISESGREKLFF.

This clonotype was observed a few times. This chain links TRBV5-1 with TRBJ1-2; D may be TRBD1 (6 bases). Trimming shortened V by 0 bases and J by 3 bases, and 9 bases separated the two germline ends. The CDR3 spans 14 residues. Germline V gene lookup returns CDR1 SGHRS and CDR2 YFSETQ. The CDR3 DNA is TGCGCCAGCAGCTTGGGGGACAACTACTATGGCTACACCTTC. Translated, it gives CASSLGDNYYGYTF. The full variable domain, in which reference TRBV5-1 and TRBJ1-2 provide the parts outside the CDR3, is KAGVTQTPRYLIKTRGQQVTLSCSPISGHRSVSWYQQTPGQGLQFLFEYFSETQRNKGNFPGRFSGRQFSNSRSEMNVSTLELGDSALYLCASSLGDNYYGYTFGSGTRLTVV.

This clonotype was detected a few times. The rearrangement joins TRBV7-3 to TRBJ2-1; tentative D call: TRBD2 (5 bases). Trimming shortened V by 0 bases and J by 10 bases, and 7 bases separated the two germline ends. Per the germline V gene, CDR1 is SGHTA and CDR2 is FQGTGA. The CDR3 contains 12 residues. This chain's CDR3 is CASSLTREEQFF. The CDR3 DNA reads as TGTGCCAGCAGCTTAACTAGGGAGGAGCAGTTCTTC.

The rearrangement uses TRBV29-1 and TRBJ2-3; D is unclear. Germline CDR1 SQVTM, CDR2 ANQGSEA. The CDR3 totals 13 residues. The V end lost 2 bases, the J end lost 2 bases, and 8 bases lay between the germline ends. CDR3 sequence (DNA): TGCAGCGTTGAAAGGTCTAACACAGATACGCAGTATTTT. It encodes CSVERSNTDTQYF.

The CDR3 loop is CASSGLADQAYEQYF. The CDR3 region has the DNA TGTGCCAGCAGTGGGCTAGCGGATCAAGCCTACGAGCAGTACTTC. The gene calls are TRBV6-1 and TRBJ2-7; 7 bases agree with TRBD2. Trimming removed 4 bases from V and 2 bases from J; junction bases left unmatched: 8. The CDR3 is made up of 15 amino acids. The germline CDR1 and CDR2 sequences are MNHNS and SASEGT.

The chain combines TRBV5-6 with TRBJ2-7; D is ambiguous. The CDR3 has 17 amino acids. Trimming cost V 0 bases and J 0 bases, with 16 bases left between them. Germline CDR1 reads SGHDT; CDR2 reads YYEEEE. CDR3 bases: TGTGCCAGCAGCTTGGCTGCTCTGGCTACAAGCTCCTACGAGCAGTACTTC. This codes for CASSLAALATSSYEQYF.

The chain carries TRBV7-2 and TRBJ1-3, with D tentatively TRBD1 (6 bases). CDR3 size: 13 residues. V lost 3 bases and J lost 4, with 7 bases in between. Germline lookup yields CDR1 SGHTA and CDR2 FQGNSA. The CDR3 coding sequence is TGTGCCAGCAGCTTGGGGGCGGGAAACACCATATATTTT. Translating it yields CASSLGAGNTIYF.

This clonotype has only a few counts. This rearrangement joins TRBV29-1 to TRBJ2-3, with D possibly being TRBD1 (7 bases). V lost 1 base and J 9 bases, leaving 17 bases between the germline ends. The germline CDR1 and CDR2 sequences are SQVTM and ANQGSEA. The CDR3 extends over 14 amino acids. CDR3 nucleotide sequence: TGCAGCGTTGAAGTCATCAGGGGGGAGCGGACGCAGTATTTT. Its protein product is CSVEVIRGERTQYF.

Only one count was recorded for this clonotype. This rearrangement joins TRBV18 to TRBJ2-7, with D perhaps assigned TRBD1 or TRBD2 (7 bases each). Germline CDR1 KGHSH, CDR2 LQKENI. This CDR3 region has 17 residues. Trimming took 0 bases from V and 5 from J, leaving 20 bases between them. For the CDR3, the DNA is TGTGCCAGCTCACCACCAGCCTTACGACAGGGAGGGAACGAGCAGTACTTC. Amino acids: CASSPPALRQGGNEQYF.